The rows below give T cell receptor beta chains drawn from one sample of a study of early T cells in non-severe SARS-CoV-2 infection. MiXCR, run by TCRdb on the 5' RACE reads, gives a single entry per CDR3 protein. The sample consists of some 57,000 distinct CDR3 sequences, approximately 11% of them appearing once. Sample: whole blood. All receptors derive from an adult who was a healthcare worker with PCR-confirmed SARS-CoV-2 infection or an uninfected control (not recorded which). The CDR3 runs from the conserved cysteine through the conserved F or W. The D gene is left open where the match is weak. Size values are once, few and many counts, or a class for expanded clones, and some rows have none.

v_call,d_call,clone_size,j_call,cdr3_aa,cdr3_nt
TRBV14,-,-,TRBJ1-2,CASSQGVVGYGYTF,TGTGCCAGCAGCCAAGGGGTAGTCGGCTATGGCTACACCTTC
TRBV6-2/TRBV6-3,-,many,TRBJ1-5,CASRHLSNQPQHF,TGTGCCAGCCGTCATCTGAGCAATCAGCCCCAGCATTTT
TRBV20-1,-,-,TRBJ2-1,CSANLGVATYNEQFF,TGCAGTGCTAACCTTGGAGTTGCCACCTACAATGAGCAGTTCTTC
TRBV29-1,TRBD1,-,TRBJ1-2,CSTDRDGYTF,TGCAGCACGGACAGGGATGGCTACACCTTC
TRBV9,-,few,TRBJ2-4,CASSVIPAWRVYQNIQYF,TGTGCCAGCAGCGTCATCCCCGCCTGGAGGGTATATCAAAACATTCAGTACTTC
TRBV20-1,-,-,TRBJ2-1,CSAREYNEQFF,TGCAGTGCTAGAGAATACAATGAGCAGTTCTTC
TRBV11-2,-,many,TRBJ1-5,CASSLDGANQPQHF,TGTGCCAGCAGCTTGGATGGGGCCAATCAGCCCCAGCATTTT
TRBV28,-,-,TRBJ2-7,CASSVHRSGGQYF,TGTGCCAGCAGTGTCCACAGGTCCGGCGGGCAGTACTTC
TRBV28,TRBD1,few,TRBJ2-1,CASSPGQVNNEQFF,TGTGCCAGCAGTCCGGGACAGGTTAACAATGAGCAGTTCTTC
TRBV25-1,TRBD2,once,TRBJ2-3,CASSEYPLAGGPSTQYF,TGTGCCAGCAGTGAATATCCACTAGCGGGGGGGCCAAGTACGCAGTATTTT
TRBV10-3,TRBD1,-,TRBJ1-2,CAISETQGYGYTF,TGTGCCATCAGTGAGACACAGGGGTATGGCTACACCTTC
TRBV7-2,-,-,TRBJ1-2,CASSLALVANYGYTF,TGTGCCAGCAGCTTAGCTTTGGTGGCTAACTATGGCTACACCTTC
TRBV29-1,-,-,TRBJ1-2,CSVRRDNYGYTF,TGCAGCGTAAGAAGGGATAACTATGGCTACACCTTC
TRBV3-1,TRBD1,medium-sized,TRBJ2-6,CASSQGQGGANVLTF,TGTGCCAGCAGCCAAGGACAGGGTGGGGCCAACGTCCTGACTTTC
TRBV28,-,many,TRBJ2-7,CASSLPGQSSYEQYF,TGTGCCAGCAGTTTACCCGGACAGAGCTCCTACGAGCAGTACTTC
TRBV11-2,-,-,TRBJ1-2,CASSQKGVRNYGYTF,TGTGCCAGCAGCCAAAAGGGTGTACGCAACTATGGCTACACCTTC
TRBV6-6,-,many,TRBJ2-7,CASQSSYEQYF,TGTGCCAGCCAGAGCTCCTACGAGCAGTACTTC
TRBV25-1,TRBD1,many,TRBJ2-7,CASSEDWTGRYEQYF,TGTGCCAGCAGTGAAGATTGGACAGGGCGTTACGAGCAGTACTTC
TRBV6-2/TRBV6-3,-,-,TRBJ2-7,CASSFRVGEQYF,TGTGCCAGCAGTTTCAGAGTGGGCGAGCAGTACTTC
TRBV11-3,-,-,TRBJ1-2,CASSLVGAGDGYTF,TGTGCCAGCAGCTTAGTCGGTGCAGGGGATGGCTACACCTTC
TRBV15,-,few,TRBJ2-5,CATSRGREETQYF,TGTGCCACCAGCAGAGGCAGGGAAGAGACCCAGTACTTC
TRBV24-1,-,-,TRBJ1-2,CATSDQTRYTF,TGTGCCACCAGTGACCAGACCCGCTACACCTTC
TRBV29-1,-,many,TRBJ2-7,CSVVAVGRQGEQYF,TGCAGCGTCGTCGCGGTTGGAAGGCAGGGCGAGCAGTACTTC
TRBV21-1,-,few,TRBJ2-7,CASSKSHMDEQYF,TGTGCCAGCAGCAAAAGTCATATGGACGAGCAGTACTTC
TRBV7-9,-,many,TRBJ2-1,CASSQDSDQNEQFF,TGTGCCAGCAGCCAAGACAGTGATCAGAATGAGCAGTTCTTC
TRBV18,-,-,TRBJ2-3,CASSPPYPDTQYF,TGTGCCAGCTCACCACCTTATCCGGATACGCAGTATTTT
TRBV13,-,many,TRBJ2-5,CASSLSKETQYF,TGTGCCAGCAGCTTGAGTAAGGAGACCCAGTACTTC
TRBV9,TRBD2,few,TRBJ2-7,CASSDGVAGAYEQYF,TGTGCCAGCAGCGACGGGGTAGCGGGGGCCTACGAGCAGTACTTC
TRBV19,-,-,TRBJ2-2,CASSSMNTGELFF,TGTGCCAGTAGTAGTATGAACACCGGGGAGCTGTTTTTT
TRBV7-9,-,few,TRBJ2-4,CASSFAAGKNIQYF,TGTGCCAGCAGCTTTGCCGCGGGCAAAAACATTCAGTACTTC
TRBV7-8,TRBD1,-,TRBJ1-1,CASSSRTGVSEAFF,TGTGCCAGCAGCTCCCGGACAGGGGTGTCTGAAGCTTTCTTT
TRBV12-3/TRBV12-4,-,many,TRBJ2-7,CASTMGLNSYEQYF,TGTGCCAGCACCATGGGACTGAACTCCTACGAGCAGTACTTC
TRBV20-1,-,many,TRBJ1-1,CSATQEGGPRHEAFF,TGCAGTGCTACCCAGGAGGGGGGGCCTCGACATGAAGCTTTCTTT
TRBV19,-,many,TRBJ1-5,CASSGGGNQPQHF,TGTGCGAGTAGCGGAGGAGGGAATCAGCCCCAGCATTTT
TRBV7-2,TRBD2,many,TRBJ2-3,CASSLALAGGRDTQYF,TGTGCCAGCAGCCTAGCTTTAGCGGGAGGGAGGGATACGCAGTATTTT
TRBV28,TRBD1,many,TRBJ2-1,CASSPGQTNEQFF,TGTGCCAGCAGTCCGGGACAGACCAATGAGCAGTTCTTC
TRBV4-2,-,many,TRBJ1-4,CASSQRLREKLFF,TGTGCCAGCAGCCAAAGGCTACGGGAAAAACTGTTTTTT
TRBV27,TRBD1,-,TRBJ1-3,CASSLGTGSGNTIYF,TGTGCCAGCAGTCTCGGGACAGGCTCTGGAAACACCATATATTTT
TRBV6-6,-,many,TRBJ1-5,CASSPQSFSNQPQHF,TGTGCCAGCAGTCCCCAGAGTTTTAGCAATCAGCCCCAGCATTTT
TRBV4-3,TRBD1,many,TRBJ1-6,CASSQGQGYSSPLHF,TGCGCCAGCAGCCAGGGACAGGGGTATTCTTCACCCCTCCACTTT
TRBV12-3/TRBV12-4,TRBD1,few,TRBJ1-4,CASSPGGRGEKLFF,TGTGCCAGCAGCCCAGGGGGCCGGGGTGAAAAACTGTTTTTT
TRBV28,-,once,TRBJ1-2,CASSPGLNGYTF,TGTGCCAGCAGTCCGGGACTGAATGGCTACACCTTC
TRBV7-2,TRBD2,many,TRBJ2-1,CASSLTSGGIYNEQFF,TGTGCCAGCAGCTTGACTAGCGGGGGGATCTACAATGAGCAGTTCTTC
TRBV7-3,-,-,TRBJ2-7,CASSLEGVGSYEQYF,TGTGCCAGCAGCTTAGAGGGAGTCGGGTCCTACGAGCAGTACTTC
TRBV27,-,once,TRBJ2-1,CASSLSEYNEQFF,TGTGCCAGCAGTTTGAGCGAGTACAATGAGCAGTTCTTC
TRBV18,TRBD1,many,TRBJ2-7,CASSRDRGSDEQYF,TGTGCCAGCTCGAGGGACAGGGGATCCGACGAGCAGTACTTC
TRBV7-2,TRBD2,many,TRBJ2-5,CASSSPPHVAGPRWTQYF,TGTGCCAGCAGCTCACCTCCCCATGTAGCGGGCCCCAGGTGGACCCAGTACTTC
TRBV29-1,TRBD2,-,TRBJ2-1,CSTISTSGPLGEQFF,TGCAGCACCATCTCCACTAGCGGGCCTTTGGGGGAGCAGTTCTTC
TRBV7-6,TRBD1,few,TRBJ2-7,CASLRQGYEQYF,TGTGCCAGCTTGAGACAGGGCTACGAGCAGTACTTC
TRBV10-3,-,many,TRBJ1-2,CAISKGEDGYTF,TGTGCCATCAGTAAGGGGGAGGATGGCTACACCTTC
TRBV29-1,-,medium-sized,TRBJ2-7,CSVKETYEQYF,TGCAGCGTGAAGGAGACCTACGAGCAGTACTTC
TRBV29-1,-,few,TRBJ2-5,CSVRLVGETQYF,TGCAGCGTTCGACTAGTTGGCGAGACCCAGTACTTC
TRBV27,-,-,TRBJ2-3,CASSSAGTQYF,TGTGCCAGCAGTTCCGCAGGCACGCAGTATTTT